Sequencing of this T cell receptor beta chain was carried out in a study of regulatory T cells in long-lasting Graves disease. Study-wide points: Under persistent disease, TRBV28, TRBJ1-2 and TRBJ2-5 were used preferentially.

Construction of the TCR beta libraries employed iRepertoire HTBI primers in conjunction with Arm-PCR of CDR3 regions. TCRdb independently ran MiXCR on the multiplex PCR reads; one entry per CDR3 protein. In the table there are hundreds of thousands of distinct CDR3 sequences, about 15% of which are singletons. This clonotype was detected ten times or more. The antigen is unknown. As to time point: newly diagnosed GD, antithyroid drugs for less than 3 months. Extracted RNA from PBMCs served as the source of the TCR library. American Thyroid Association guidelines were used to diagnose Graves' disease. There are 13 residues in the CDR3. With 1 base removed from V and 3 bases from J, the gap between germline ends came to 7 bases. Germline CDR1 and CDR2: SEHNR and FQNEAQ (reference sequence). These data also formed part of another study, on T cells in Graves' hyperthyroidism and ophthalmopathy. This second study notes: TCR CDR3 underwent first-round RT-PCR with the HTBI primer set. In blood, most of the thyroid clonotypes expanded above 0.001 were also present.

The material sequenced was peripheral blood mononuclear cells (PBMCs), taken at new diagnosis, from a patient treated with antithyroid drugs. The receptor's source is a woman aged 30 to 39 with Graves disease. The chain recombines TRBV7-9 with TRBJ2-7, with unresolved D. CDR3 protein: CASSLELRYEQYF. CDR3 bases: TGTGCCAGCAGCTTAGAACTCCGCTACGAGCAGTACTTC.